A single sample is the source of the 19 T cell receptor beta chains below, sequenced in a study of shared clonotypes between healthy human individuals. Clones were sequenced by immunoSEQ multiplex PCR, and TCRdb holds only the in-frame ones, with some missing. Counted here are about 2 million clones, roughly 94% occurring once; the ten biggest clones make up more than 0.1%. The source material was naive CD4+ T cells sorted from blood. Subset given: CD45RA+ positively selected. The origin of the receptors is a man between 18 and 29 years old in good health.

CDR3 region: CASRFLQGNYGYTF. As DNA, the CDR3 is TGTGCCAGCAGATTTTTACAGGGTAACTATGGCTACACCTTC. This chain uses TRBV6-6 with TRBJ1-2; D might be TRBD1 (6 bases). CDR1 and CDR2 (germline): MNHNY, SVGAGI (reference sequence). Trimming took 6 bases from V and 1 from J, leaving 12 bases between them. The CDR3 spans 14 residues.

CDR3 protein: CASGQAGYEQYF. The CDR3 DNA is TGTGCCAGTGGACAGGCGGGCTACGAGCAGTACTTC. The V and J genes are TRBV10-3 and TRBJ2-7; 7 bases fit TRBD1. The CDR3 is 12 residues long. Per the germline V gene, CDR1 is ENHRY and CDR2 is SYGVKD. Trimming removed 10 bases from V and 3 bases from J; junction bases left unmatched: 6.

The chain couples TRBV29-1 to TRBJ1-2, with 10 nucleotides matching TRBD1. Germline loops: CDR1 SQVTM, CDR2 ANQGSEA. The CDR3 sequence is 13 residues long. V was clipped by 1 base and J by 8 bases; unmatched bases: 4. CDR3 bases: TGCAGCGTTGAAGCCGCGACAGGGGGCGGCTACACCTTC. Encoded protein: CSVEAATGGGYTF.

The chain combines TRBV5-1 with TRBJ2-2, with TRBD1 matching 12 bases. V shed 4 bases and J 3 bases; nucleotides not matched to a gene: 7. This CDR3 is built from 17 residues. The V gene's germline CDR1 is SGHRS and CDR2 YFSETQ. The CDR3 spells CASSLGTGGSYTGELFF. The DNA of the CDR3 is TGCGCCAGCAGCCTAGGGACAGGGGGCTCGTACACCGGGGAGCTGTTTTTT.

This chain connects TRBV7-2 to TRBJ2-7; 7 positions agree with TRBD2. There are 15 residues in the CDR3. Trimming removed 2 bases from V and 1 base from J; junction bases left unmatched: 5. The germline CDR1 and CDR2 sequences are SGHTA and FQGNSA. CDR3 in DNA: TGTGCCAGCAGCTTAATGGCGGGAGTGTCCTACGAGCAGTACTTC. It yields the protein CASSLMAGVSYEQYF. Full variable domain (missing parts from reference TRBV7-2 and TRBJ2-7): GAGVSQSPSNKVTEKGKDVELRCDPISGHTALYWYRQSLGQGLEFLIYFQGNSAPDKSGLPSDRFSAERTGGSVSTLTIQRTQQEDSAVYLCASSLMAGVSYEQYFGPGTRLTVT.

CDR3 sequence reads: CASSLGGTSKTGELFF. The CDR3, as DNA: TGCGCCAGCAGCTTGGGAGGGACTAGTAAGACCGGGGAGCTGTTTTTT. The chain couples TRBV5-1 to TRBJ2-2; TRBD2 agrees at 8 bases. Per germline, CDR1 SGHRS and CDR2 YFSETQ. Unmatched junction bases numbered 6, after V lost 0 bases and J lost 5 bases. The CDR3 is 16 residues long. Drawing the rest from reference TRBV5-1 and TRBJ2-2, the complete variable domain is KAGVTQTPRYLIKTRGQQVTLSCSPISGHRSVSWYQQTPGQGLQFLFEYFSETQRNKGNFPGRFSGRQFSNSRSEMNVSTLELGDSALYLCASSLGGTSKTGELFFGEGSRLTVL.

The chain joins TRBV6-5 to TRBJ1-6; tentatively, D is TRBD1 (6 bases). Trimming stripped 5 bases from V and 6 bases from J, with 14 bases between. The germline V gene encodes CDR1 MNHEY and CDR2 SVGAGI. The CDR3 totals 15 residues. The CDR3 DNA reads TGTGCCAGCAGTATCCGGGACATTGGTAATTCACCCCTCCACTTT. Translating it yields CASSIRDIGNSPLHF.

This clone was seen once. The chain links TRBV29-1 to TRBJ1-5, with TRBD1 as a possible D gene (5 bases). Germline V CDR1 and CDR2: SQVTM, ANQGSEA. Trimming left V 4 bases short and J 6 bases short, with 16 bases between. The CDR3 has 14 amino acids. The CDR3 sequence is CSVVSDTQGQPQHF. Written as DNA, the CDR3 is TGCAGCGTTGTGTCGGACACGCAGGGTCAGCCCCAGCATTTT.

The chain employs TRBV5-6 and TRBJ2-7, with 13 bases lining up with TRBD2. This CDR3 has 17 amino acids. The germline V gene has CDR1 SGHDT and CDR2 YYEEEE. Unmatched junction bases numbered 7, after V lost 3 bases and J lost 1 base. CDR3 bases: TGTGCCAGCAGCTCTGGACTAGCGGGAGAAAAGTCCTACGAGCAGTACTTC. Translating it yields CASSSGLAGEKSYEQYF.

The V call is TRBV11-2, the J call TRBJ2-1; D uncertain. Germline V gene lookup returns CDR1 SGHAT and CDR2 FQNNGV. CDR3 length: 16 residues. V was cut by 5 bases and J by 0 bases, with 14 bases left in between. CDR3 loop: CASSQDEVYSYNEQFF. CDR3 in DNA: TGTGCCAGCAGCCAGGACGAGGTCTACTCCTACAATGAGCAGTTCTTC.

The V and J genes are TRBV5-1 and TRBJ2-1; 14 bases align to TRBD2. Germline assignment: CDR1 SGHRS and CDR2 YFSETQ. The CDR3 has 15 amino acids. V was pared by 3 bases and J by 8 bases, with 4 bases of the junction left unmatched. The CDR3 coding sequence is TGCGCCAGCAGCTATCGACTAGCGGGAGGGTATGAGCAGTTCTTC. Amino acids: CASSYRLAGGYEQFF. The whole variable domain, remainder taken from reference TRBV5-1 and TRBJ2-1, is KAGVTQTPRYLIKTRGQQVTLSCSPISGHRSVSWYQQTPGQGLQFLFEYFSETQRNKGNFPGRFSGRQFSNSRSEMNVSTLELGDSALYLCASSYRLAGGYEQFFGPGTRLTVL.

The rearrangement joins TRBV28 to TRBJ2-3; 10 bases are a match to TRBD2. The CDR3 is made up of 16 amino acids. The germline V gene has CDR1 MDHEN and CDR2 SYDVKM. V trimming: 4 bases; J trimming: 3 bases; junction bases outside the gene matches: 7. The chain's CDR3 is CASSYTLAGLTDTQYF. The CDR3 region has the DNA TGTGCCAGCAGTTACACACTAGCGGGGTTAACAGATACGCAGTATTTT.

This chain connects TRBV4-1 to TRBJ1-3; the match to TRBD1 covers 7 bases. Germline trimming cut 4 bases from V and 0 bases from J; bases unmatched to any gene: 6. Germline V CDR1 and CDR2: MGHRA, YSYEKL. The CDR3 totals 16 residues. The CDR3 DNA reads TGCGCCAGCAGCCCCAGGACAGGACGCTCTGGAAACACCATATATTTT. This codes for CASSPRTGRSGNTIYF.

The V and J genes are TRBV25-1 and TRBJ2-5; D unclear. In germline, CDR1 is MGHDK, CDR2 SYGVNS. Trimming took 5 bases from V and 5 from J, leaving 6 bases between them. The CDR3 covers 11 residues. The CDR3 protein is CASSWLETQYF. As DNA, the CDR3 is TGTGCCAGCAGTTGGTTGGAGACCCAGTACTTC.

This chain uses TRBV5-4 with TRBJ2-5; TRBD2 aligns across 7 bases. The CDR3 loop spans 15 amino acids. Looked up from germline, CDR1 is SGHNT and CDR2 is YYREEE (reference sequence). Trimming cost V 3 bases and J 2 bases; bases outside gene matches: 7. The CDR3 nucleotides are TGTGCCAGCAGCTCGCGCGTCGGGGGGCAAGAGACCCAGTACTTC. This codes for CASSSRVGGQETQYF.

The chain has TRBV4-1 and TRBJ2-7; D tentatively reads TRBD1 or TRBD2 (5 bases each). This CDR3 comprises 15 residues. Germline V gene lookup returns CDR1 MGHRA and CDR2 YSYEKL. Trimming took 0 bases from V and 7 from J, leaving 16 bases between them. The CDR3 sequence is CASSQDLGDLLEQYF. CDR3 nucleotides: TGCGCCAGCAGCCAAGATCTGGGGGATCTTCTAGAGCAGTACTTC.

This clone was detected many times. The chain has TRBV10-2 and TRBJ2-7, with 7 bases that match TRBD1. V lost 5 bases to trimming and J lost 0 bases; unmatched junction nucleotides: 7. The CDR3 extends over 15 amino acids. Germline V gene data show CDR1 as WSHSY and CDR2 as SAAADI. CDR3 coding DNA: TGCGCCAGCAGTTTTCCGGGACAGAGCTCCTACGAGCAGTACTTC. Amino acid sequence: CASSFPGQSSYEQYF.

The CDR3 DNA follows: TGCGCCAGCAGCCCGGGGACAGGGGAACTCCTCCACTTT. This translates into CASSPGTGELLHF. The chain combines TRBV5-1 with TRBJ1-6, with 10 nucleotides matching TRBD1. Germline values: CDR1 SGHRS, CDR2 YFSETQ. This CDR3 has 13 amino acids. V was clipped by 4 bases and J by 15 bases; unmatched bases: 7.

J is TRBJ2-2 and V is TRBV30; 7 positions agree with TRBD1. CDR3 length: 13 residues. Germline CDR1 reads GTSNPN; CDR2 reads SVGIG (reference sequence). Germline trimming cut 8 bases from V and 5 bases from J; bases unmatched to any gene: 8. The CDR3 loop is CARTGRGTGELFF. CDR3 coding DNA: TGTGCCCGGACAGGCCGCGGTACCGGGGAGCTGTTTTTT.